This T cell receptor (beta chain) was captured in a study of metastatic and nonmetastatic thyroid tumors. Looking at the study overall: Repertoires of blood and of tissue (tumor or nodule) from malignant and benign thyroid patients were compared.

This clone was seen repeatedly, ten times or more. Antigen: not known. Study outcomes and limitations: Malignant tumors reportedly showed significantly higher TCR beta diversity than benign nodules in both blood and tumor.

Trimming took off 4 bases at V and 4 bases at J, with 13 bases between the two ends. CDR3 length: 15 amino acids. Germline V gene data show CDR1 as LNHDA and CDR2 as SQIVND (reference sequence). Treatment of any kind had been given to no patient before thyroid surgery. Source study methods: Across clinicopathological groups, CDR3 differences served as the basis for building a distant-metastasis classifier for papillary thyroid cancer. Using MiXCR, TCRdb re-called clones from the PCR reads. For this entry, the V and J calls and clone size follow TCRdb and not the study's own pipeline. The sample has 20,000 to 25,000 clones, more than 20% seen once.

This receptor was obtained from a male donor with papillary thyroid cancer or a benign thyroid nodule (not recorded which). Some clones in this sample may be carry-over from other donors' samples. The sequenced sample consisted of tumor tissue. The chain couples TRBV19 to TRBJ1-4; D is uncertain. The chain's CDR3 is CASSTASSSNEKLFF. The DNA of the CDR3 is TGTGCCAGTAGTACGGCCAGCTCGAGTAATGAAAAACTGTTTTTT.